Presented here are 30 T cell receptor beta chains from one specimen sequenced in a study of blood T cell repertoires in COVID-19. Clones were sequenced by immunoSEQ multiplex PCR, and TCRdb holds only the in-frame ones, with some missing. The sample lists under 60,000 clones; approximately 84% were seen once. Sample: peripheral blood. The receptors originated from a human donor in a cohort sampled during active COVID-19.

The gene calls are TRBV18 and TRBJ1-1; D is perhaps TRBD1 (6 bases). V dropped 0 bases and J dropped 3 bases, with 11 bases sitting between them. Germline CDR1 reads KGHSH; CDR2 reads LQKENI. The CDR3 runs 15 residues. CDR3 DNA sequence: TGTGCCAGCTCACCACCCCAGGGGTGGTACACTGAAGCTTTCTTT. Translation gives CASSPPQGWYTEAFF.

The rearrangement links TRBV13 to TRBJ1-1; D is undetermined. This CDR3 spans 13 amino acids. Germline CDR1 is PRHDT and CDR2 is FYEKMQ (reference sequence). V was clipped by 5 bases and J by 4 bases, with 11 bases between them. The DNA of the CDR3 is TGTGCCAGCAGCCTAGATGTTCTCACTGAAGCTTTCTTT. This sequence encodes CASSLDVLTEAFF.

This clone was seen a handful of times. This chain uses TRBV5-1 with TRBJ1-2; D might be TRBD1 (6 bases). Trimming stripped 0 bases from V and 2 bases from J, with 17 bases between. CDR1 and CDR2 from the germline V gene are SGHRS and YFSETQ. This CDR3 contains 17 residues. This CDR3 reads CASSLALQGRGNYGYTF. Written as DNA, the CDR3 is TGCGCCAGCAGCTTGGCACTACAGGGAAGGGGGAACTATGGCTACACCTTC.

The V and J genes are TRBV6-6 and TRBJ2-1; TRBD2 might be the D (6 bases). Germline V lookup: CDR1 MNHNY, CDR2 SVGAGI (reference sequence). V was trimmed by 8 bases and J by 0 bases, leaving 14 bases between them. This CDR3 is built from 15 residues. This chain's CDR3 is CASRPTGASYNEQFF. In nucleotides, the CDR3 is TGTGCCAGCCGCCCGACGGGAGCCTCCTACAATGAGCAGTTCTTC.

The count of this clone is one. V is TRBV3-1 (or the pseudogene TRBV3-2) and J is TRBJ1-1, with 7 bases identical to TRBD1. The CDR3 covers 15 residues. Per the germline V gene, CDR1 is LGHDT and CDR2 is YNNKEL (reference sequence). J was trimmed by 2 bases and V by 3 bases; bases with no gene match: 6. The CDR3 sequence is CASSHLRTGNTEAFF. The DNA of the CDR3 is TGTGCCAGCAGCCATCTACGGACAGGTAACACTGAAGCTTTCTTT.

The CDR3 protein is CASSQGQGAVYEQYF. In nucleotides, the CDR3 is TGTGCCAGCAGTCAAGGACAGGGAGCTGTCTACGAGCAGTACTTC. This chain joins TRBV6-6 and TRBJ2-7; 8 bases are a match to TRBD1. The V gene's germline CDR1 is MNHNY and CDR2 SVGAGI (reference sequence). Trimming cost V 5 bases and J 3 bases; bases outside gene matches: 9. This CDR3 contains 15 residues.

This chain connects TRBV6-6 to TRBJ2-5; 9 bases align to TRBD2. Per germline, CDR1 MNHNY and CDR2 SVGAGI (reference sequence). The CDR3 sequence is 14 residues long. The V and J ends lost 2 bases and 5 bases, in that order; junction bases with no gene match: 3. The CDR3 sequence: CASSYRGGVETQYF. CDR3 nucleotides: TGTGCCAGCAGTTACCGCGGGGGGGTGGAGACCCAGTACTTC.

The rearrangement joins TRBV13 to TRBJ2-7, with TRBD2 matching 7 bases. From germline, CDR1 is PRHDT and CDR2 FYEKMQ (reference sequence). This CDR3 has 14 amino acids. The V and J ends lost 2 bases and 4 bases, in that order; junction bases with no gene match: 5. CDR3 residues: CASSLPGGRYEQYF. The CDR3 coding sequence is TGTGCCAGCAGCTTACCGGGGGGTAGGTACGAGCAGTACTTC. Based on the CDR3 plus reference TRBV13 and TRBJ2-7, the full variable domain is AAGVIQSPRHLIKEKRETATLKCYPIPRHDTVYWYQQGPGQDPQFLISFYEKMQSDKGSIPDRFSAQQFSDYHSELNMSSLELGDSALYFCASSLPGGRYEQYFGPGTRLTVT.

The chain uses TRBV5-4 and TRBJ2-1; 11 nucleotides agree with TRBD2. The CDR3 consists of 16 residues. The V and J ends lost 3 bases and 3 bases, in that order; junction bases with no gene match: 5. Per the germline V gene, CDR1 is SGHNT and CDR2 is YYREEE (reference sequence). DNA for the CDR3: TGTGCCAGCAGCTCGGGACTAGCGGAACTCTACAATGAGCAGTTCTTC. Translation gives CASSSGLAELYNEQFF.

In its sample, this clone was seen a few times. This rearrangement joins TRBV2 to TRBJ1-2, with 8 bases identical to TRBD1. Germline trimming cut 4 bases from V and 3 bases from J; bases unmatched to any gene: 13. The CDR3 is made up of 17 amino acids. Germline values: CDR1 SNHLY, CDR2 FYNNEI. CDR3 sequence (DNA): TGTGCCAGCAGTGTCACGATTCAGGGGGCAAAGGACTATGGCTACACCTTC. It encodes CASSVTIQGAKDYGYTF.

The chain uses TRBV3-1 (or the pseudogene TRBV3-2) and TRBJ1-1, with D unclear. The V gene's germline CDR1 is LGHDT and CDR2 YNNKEL (reference sequence). Trimming removed 1 base at V and 1 base at J, with 10 bases between. The CDR3 covers 15 residues. The CDR3 region is CASSQGAGSNTEAFF. The CDR3 region has the DNA TGTGCCAGCAGCCAAGGGGCAGGATCGAACACTGAAGCTTTCTTT.

This clone appeared once. This rearrangement joins TRBV29-1 to TRBJ1-2; D possibly corresponds to TRBD1 (5 bases). CDR1 and CDR2 (germline): SQVTM, ANQGSEA. The CDR3 contains 12 residues. This CDR3 reads CTTSGGLGGYTF. As DNA, the CDR3 is TGCACCACCTCGGGGGGTTTGGGTGGCTACACCTTC. Variable domain in full (rest from reference TRBV29-1 and TRBJ1-2): SAVISQKPSRDICQRGTSLTIQCQVDSQVTMMFWYRQQPGQSLTLIATANQGSEATYESGFVIDKFPISRPNLTFSTLTVSNMSPEDSSIYLCTTSGGLGGYTFGSGTRLTVV.

The CDR3 is CASSLYGQETQYF. CDR3 coding DNA: TGTGCCAGCAGTTTATACGGCCAAGAGACCCAGTACTTC. The V call is TRBV27, the J call TRBJ2-5; D unresolved. V lost 1 base and J lost 1, with 4 bases in between. The CDR3 loop spans 13 amino acids. CDR1 MNHEY and CDR2 SMNVEV come from the germline V gene (reference sequence).

The V and J genes are TRBV7-9 and TRBJ2-5, with D possibly matching TRBD1 (5 bases). The CDR3 spans 15 residues. Looked up from germline, CDR1 is SEHNR and CDR2 is FQNEAQ (reference sequence). Trimming pared 1 base from V and 4 bases from J, leaving 13 bases between. The CDR3 sequence: CASSLGTGYPETQYF. CDR3 bases: TGTGCCAGCAGCTTAGGTACAGGCTATCCAGAGACCCAGTACTTC.

CDR3 amino acids: CASSHLGQGADTQYF. CDR3 bases: TGTGCCAGCAGCCACCTAGGACAGGGGGCAGATACGCAGTATTTT. The chain joins TRBV9 to TRBJ2-3; TRBD1 matches 10 bases. The CDR3 has 15 amino acids. Germline V gene data show CDR1 as SGDLS and CDR2 as YYNGEE. J was trimmed by 4 bases and V by 4 bases; bases with no gene match: 6.

CDR3 in DNA: TGTGCCTGGAGTGTTCCGAGAGGGTACGGCAATCAGCCCCAGCATTTT. This sequence encodes CAWSVPRGYGNQPQHF. The J gene is TRBJ1-5, the V gene TRBV30; D not certain. The CDR3 is 16 residues long. V was cut by 0 bases and J by 2 bases, with 14 bases left in between. CDR1 and CDR2 (germline): GTSNPN, SVGIG (reference sequence).

This chain links TRBV2 with TRBJ2-2, with 12 bases that match TRBD2. Looked up from germline, CDR1 is SNHLY and CDR2 is FYNNEI. V trimming: 1 base; J trimming: 6 bases; junction bases outside the gene matches: 9. The CDR3 is 18 amino acids. The CDR3 DNA reads TGTGCCAGCAGTGAAGGTCCTAGCGGGGGGGCCGTCGCCGGGGAGCTGTTTTTT. Translation gives CASSEGPSGGAVAGELFF.

The chain recombines TRBV29-1 with TRBJ1-2, with TRBD1 matching 8 bases. Germline assignment: CDR1 SQVTM and CDR2 ANQGSEA. The CDR3 has 16 residues. After removal of 0 bases from V and 4 bases from J, the junction contained 10 bases not matched to a gene. The CDR3 nucleotides read TGCAGCGTTGAAGAGGGGACAGGTGGGGTTTTCTATGGCTACACCTTC. It codes for CSVEEGTGGVFYGYTF.

CDR3 sequence (DNA): TGTGCCAGCAGCTTGGGTAGCGGGAACTACAATGAGCAGTTCTTC. Translating it yields CASSLGSGNYNEQFF. The chain links TRBV11-1 to TRBJ2-1; 8 bases are shared with TRBD2. Looked up from germline, CDR1 is SGHAT and CDR2 is FQDESV (reference sequence). J lost 3 bases, V lost 3 bases, and 4 bases had no gene match. The CDR3 has 15 residues. The full variable domain, its missing parts supplied by reference TRBV11-1 and TRBJ2-1, is EAEVAQSPRYKITEKSQAVAFWCDPISGHATLYWYRQILGQGPELLVQFQDESVVDDSQLPKDRFSAERLKGVDSTLKIQPAELGDSAMYLCASSLGSGNYNEQFFGPGTRLTVL.

Comment on this clone: Within the sample, other DNA sequences also encode this same CDR3. The chain joins TRBV18 to TRBJ1-5; tentatively, D is TRBD1 (5 bases). Germline V CDR1 and CDR2: KGHSH, LQKENI. V lost 3 bases and J lost 0, with 9 bases in between. The CDR3 runs to 15 residues. CDR3 protein: CASSPAGGSNQPQHF. DNA for the CDR3: TGTGCCAGCTCACCGGCGGGGGGTAGCAATCAGCCCCAGCATTTT.

The rearrangement joins TRBV6-5 to TRBJ2-2; possible D gene TRBD1, 6 bases. Germline CDR1 reads MNHEY; CDR2 reads SVGAGI. The V and J ends lost 2 bases and 3 bases respectively, with 13 bases between them. The CDR3 is 16 amino acids. The CDR3 DNA sequence: TGTGCCAGCAGTTACCTCCCAGGGGTTGACACCGGGGAGCTGTTTTTT. Translated, it gives CASSYLPGVDTGELFF.

This chain links TRBV2 with TRBJ2-7; 8 positions match TRBD1. This CDR3 has 12 amino acids. The germline gives CDR1 SNHLY, CDR2 FYNNEI. V shed 5 bases, J shed 6 bases, and the junction held 3 bases outside the gene matches. The chain's CDR3 is CASSLGQGEQYF. The CDR3 nucleotides are TGTGCCAGCAGTCTAGGACAGGGCGAGCAGTACTTC. Full variable domain (remainder filled in from reference TRBV2 and TRBJ2-7): EPEVTQTPSHQVTQMGQEVILRCVPISNHLYFYWYRQILGQKVEFLVSFYNNEISEKSEIFDDQFSVERPDGSNFTLKIRSTKLEDSAMYFCASSLGQGEQYFGPGTRLTVT.

This rearrangement joins TRBV16 to TRBJ1-6, with a weak D call TRBD1 (5 bases). Deletions cut 0 bases from V and 2 bases from J, with 8 bases between. CDR3 length equals 16 residues. The germline gives CDR1 KGHSY, CDR2 FQNENV. This chain's CDR3 is CASSQSSGAYNSPLHF. The CDR3 nucleotides are TGTGCCAGCAGCCAATCCTCGGGGGCCTATAATTCACCCCTCCACTTT.

This chain connects TRBV19 to TRBJ1-2; a weak D match, TRBD1 (5 bases). Germline CDR1 and CDR2: LNHDA and SQIVND (reference sequence). The V end was cut by 8 bases, the J end by 4 bases, with 17 bases between. This CDR3 region has 14 residues. The CDR3, as DNA: TGTGCCAGTCGCGACAGACCATCGCTCTATGGCTACACCTTC. The encoded protein is CASRDRPSLYGYTF.

The J gene is TRBJ2-1, the V gene TRBV24-1; 13 positions match TRBD2. With V trimmed by 3 bases and J by 9 bases, 7 bases remained unmatched. The CDR3 has 16 residues. Germline V gene lookup returns CDR1 KGHDR and CDR2 SFDVKD. The CDR3 protein is CATSDPGLAGVSEQFF. The CDR3 DNA is TGTGCCACCAGTGATCCCGGACTAGCGGGAGTCTCTGAGCAGTTCTTC.

This rearrangement joins TRBV11-3 to TRBJ1-1; 12 bases align to TRBD1. J gave up 6 bases and V 5 bases, and 7 bases lay outside the gene matches. Germline assignment: CDR1 SGHNT and CDR2 YENEEA. The CDR3 is made up of 15 amino acids. The CDR3 loop is CASSAGTGGRSEAFF. In nucleotides, the CDR3 is TGTGCCAGCAGCGCCGGGACAGGGGGCAGATCTGAAGCTTTCTTT.

The chain carries TRBV21-1 and TRBJ2-7; the table calls TRBD2, which could not be checked here. TRBV21-1 is a pseudogene segment. The CDR3 totals 15 residues. Written as DNA, the CDR3 is TGTGCCAGCAGCCCACCGGGGAGGGGAAGCGACGAGCAGTACTTC. Protein: CASSPPGRGSDEQYF.

The chain uses TRBV15 and TRBJ2-3; 11 bases fit TRBD2. Germline CDR1 and CDR2: LNHNV and YYDKDF (reference sequence). V was clipped by 5 bases and J by 0 bases; unmatched bases: 4. The CDR3 sequence is 16 residues long. The CDR3, as DNA: TGTGCCACCAGCGGAAGACTAGCGGGGAGCACAGATACGCAGTATTTT. It yields the protein CATSGRLAGSTDTQYF.

The rearrangement uses TRBV30 and TRBJ1-3, with D perhaps matching TRBD1 (5 bases). CDR1 GTSNPN and CDR2 SVGIG come from the germline V gene (reference sequence). Trimming shortened V by 5 bases and J by 0 bases, and 11 bases separated the two germline ends. This CDR3 is 14 amino acids long. CDR3 nucleotides: TGTGCCTGGGACCGCAGGGTCTCTGGAAACACCATATATTTT. Its protein is CAWDRRVSGNTIYF.

The genes are TRBV6-2 or TRBV6-3 and TRBJ2-5; possible D gene TRBD2, 6 bases. This CDR3 comprises 14 residues. Trimming took off 5 bases at V and 5 bases at J, with 15 bases between the two ends. From germline, CDR1 is MNHEY and CDR2 SVGEGT. CDR3 loop: CASSSRLGGETQYF. In DNA form, the CDR3 reads TGTGCCAGCAGTAGTAGACTAGGCGGGGAGACCCAGTACTTC.